Sequencing of this T cell receptor (beta chain) was carried out in a study of Graves' ophthalmopathy and Graves' hyperthyroidism. This clonotype occurred many times. Researchers took RNA transcripts and amplified TCR beta CDR3 regions from them. A first-round RT-PCR used HTBI primers, followed by a second-round multiplex PCR. Each CDR3 protein is one row after TCRdb ran MiXCR on the multiplex PCR reads. The sample comprises about 400,000 distinct CDR3 sequences, 21% of which are singletons, and 2.5% to 3.5% rests with the top ten. J gave up 0 bases and V 6 bases, and 7 bases lay outside the gene matches. The CDR3 is 16 amino acids. Germline CDR1 and CDR2: SQVTM and ANQGSEA. PBMCs came from approximately 9.6 ml of fresh peripheral blood.

The TCR was taken from a woman under 30 with stable Graves' hyperthyroidism. This chain uses TRBV29-1 with TRBJ2-1; TRBD2 matches 11 bases. Sequencing was done on a sample of peripheral blood. The CDR3 here is CSVTSGNTSSYNEQFF. The DNA for the CDR3 is TGCAGCGTGACTAGCGGGAACACCAGCTCCTACAATGAGCAGTTCTTC.